This T cell receptor beta chain was captured by sequencing in a study of response to subunit inactivated influenza vaccine. This clonotype was counted only a few times. As yet, its antigen is unknown. CDR3 length: 14 residues. V gave up 2 bases and J gave up 4 bases, with 8 bases separating them. Germline V lookup: CDR1 LNHNV, CDR2 YYDKDF (reference sequence). Via MiXCR, TCRdb re-called the RT-PCR reads, giving one row per CDR3 protein. The sample includes hundreds of thousands of distinct CDR3 sequences, 10% to 15% of them seen just once. Regarding the study as a whole: It was the authors' suggestion that each seasonal influenza vaccination recruits few new T cells.

The chain links TRBV15 to TRBJ2-2; D uncertain. The clonotype was recovered from a man aged 45-65 years who received an inactivated influenza vaccine. The sample was PBMCs from blood, taken about 6 weeks after vaccination. CDR3 loop: CATSRRSSTGELFF. The CDR3 coding sequence is TGTGCCACCAGCAGAAGGTCTTCCACCGGGGAGCTGTTTTTT.